This section outlines one T cell receptor (beta chain) sequence together with its context. It was RNA transcripts that yielded the amplified TCR beta CDR3 regions. HTBI primers drove first-round RT-PCR of the TCR CDR3. TCRdb ran MiXCR on the multiplex PCR reads and lists one entry per CDR3 protein. The sample carries 450,000 to 700,000 distinct CDR3 sequences, more than 45% recorded once. The data originate from a study of T cells in Graves' hyperthyroidism and ophthalmopathy. The CDR3 has 19 residues. Germline V gives CDR1 SQVTM, CDR2 ANQGSEA. With V trimmed by 0 bases and J by 0 bases, 10 bases remained unmatched.

J is TRBJ2-3 and V is TRBV29-1; 12 bases are a match to TRBD2. The receptor's source is a woman under 30 with Graves' hyperthyroidism. Sequencing used peripheral blood or thyroid tissue (not recorded which). The CDR3 region has the DNA TGCAGCGTTGAAGATGTGCTAGCGGGAGGGCCTCTAAGCACAGATACGCAGTATTTT. Translating it yields CSVEDVLAGGPLSTDTQYF.